The T cell receptor beta chain under discussion was sequenced for a study of glioma-infiltrating T cells after dendritic cell vaccination. Trimming left V 6 bases short and J 3 bases short, with 12 bases between. Germline V CDR1 and CDR2: MDHEN, SYDVKM. The CDR3 totals 13 residues. Selection required adequate fresh-frozen tumor tissue plus more than two years' survival data. Isocitrate dehydrogenase mutation was absent in all glioblastoma patients. TCRB CDR3 was amplified from 2 ug genomic DNA or less. The primer mix had 60 V beta and 13 J beta primers. This table comes from immunoSEQ multiplex PCR, and its TCRdb copy is limited to in-frame clones, with some not included. The data hold roughly 38,000 clones, with roughly four fifths observed a single time.

Here the sequenced sample was blood, taken before dendritic cell vaccination. This rearrangement joins TRBV28 to TRBJ2-7; weak D call: TRBD1 (6 bases). The TCR comes from a human donor with glioblastoma. In nucleotides, the CDR3 is TGTGCCAGCAGGGACAGTATAATCTACGAGCAGTACTTC. It is translated as CASRDSIIYEQYF.